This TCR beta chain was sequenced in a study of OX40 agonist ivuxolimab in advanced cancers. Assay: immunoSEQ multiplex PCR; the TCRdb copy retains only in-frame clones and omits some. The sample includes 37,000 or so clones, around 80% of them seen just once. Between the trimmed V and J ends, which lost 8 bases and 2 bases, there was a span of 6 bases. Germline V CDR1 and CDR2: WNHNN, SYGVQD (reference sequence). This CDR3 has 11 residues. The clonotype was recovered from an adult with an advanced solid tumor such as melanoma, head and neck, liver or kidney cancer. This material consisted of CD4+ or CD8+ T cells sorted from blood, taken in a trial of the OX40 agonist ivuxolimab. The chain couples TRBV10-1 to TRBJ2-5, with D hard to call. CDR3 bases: TGCGCCAGCGGGGATCAAGAGACCCAGTACTTC. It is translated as CASGDQETQYF.